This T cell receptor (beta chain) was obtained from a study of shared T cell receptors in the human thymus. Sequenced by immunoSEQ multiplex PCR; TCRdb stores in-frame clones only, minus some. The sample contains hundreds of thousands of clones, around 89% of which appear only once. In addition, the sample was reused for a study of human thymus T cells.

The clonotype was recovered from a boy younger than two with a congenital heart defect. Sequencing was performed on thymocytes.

CDR3 sequence: CASSDLRQGLTGELFF. CDR3 nucleotides: TGTGCCAGCAGTGACCTCAGACAGGGGCTAACCGGGGAGCTGTTTTTT. J is TRBJ2-2 and V is TRBV6-4; 8 bases match TRBD1. V lost 2 bases to trimming and J lost 5 bases; unmatched junction nucleotides: 7. CDR3 length: 16 amino acids. CDR1 is MRHNA and CDR2 is SNTAGT in the germline V gene.